This T cell receptor (beta chain) came from a study of T cell responses to AZD1222 COVID-19 vaccine. TCRdb keeps only in-frame clones here, not all; method: immunoSEQ multiplex PCR. The table lists 150,000 to 200,000 clones, less than 95% of them singletons. Germline CDR1 reads MNHEY; CDR2 reads SVGAGI. This CDR3 is built from 15 residues. Trimming pared 6 bases from V and 5 bases from J, leaving 19 bases between. This clonotype originated in an adult in good health. Sequenced material: peripheral blood, taken on day 0 of AZD1222 vaccination. The rearrangement joins TRBV6-5 to TRBJ1-2; a weak D match, TRBD1 (5 bases). The CDR3 region has the DNA TGTGCCAGCAGGATGGGCAGGGAATATAATTATGGCTACACCTTC. This encodes CASRMGREYNYGYTF.